Ten or more counts support the clone carrying this T cell receptor beta chain. From the 5' RACE reads, TCRdb called clonotypes with MiXCR, one entry per CDR3 protein. Of around 48,000 distinct CDR3 sequences in the sample, roughly 5% are singletons; the top ten hold roughly 10%. The time point: sample taken at primary tumor resection. Donation came from 70 or so patients with untreated early-stage non-small cell lung cancer. Unsorted samples of tumor, nontumor lung or frozen PBMC had their whole RNA sequenced. This sample was included in a study of spatial heterogeneity in lung cancer. The CDR3 consists of 15 residues. The germline V gene encodes CDR1 LGHDT and CDR2 YNNKEL (reference sequence). V lost 0 bases to trimming and J lost 4 bases; unmatched junction nucleotides: 1.

The input for sequencing was PBMCs, taken at surgery. V usage is TRBV3-1 and J usage is TRBJ2-1; 9 bases are shared with TRBD2. The clonotype was recovered from a male donor with early-stage non-small cell lung cancer. DNA of the CDR3: TGTGCCAGCAGCCAAGAACTAGCGGGTTACAATGAGCAGTTCTTC. Its translation is CASSQELAGYNEQFF.